This T cell receptor beta chain emerged from a study of neurological immune-mediated disorders. General study findings and limits: Falling below healthy controls, multiple sclerosis showed the least TCR clonal expansion, while HTLV-1-associated myelopathy showed the most.

V was shortened by 4 bases and J by 2 bases, with 14 bases between the two germline ends. Germline CDR1 and CDR2: SGHRS and YFSETQ. The CDR3 consists of 15 residues. This clonotype was counted at least ten times. The antigen is unknown. The making of cDNA relied on 5'RACE with 10-nucleotide random UMIs. A single run covered 15-18 subjects with over 190 million TCR-beta sequences. TCRdb processed the 5' RACE reads anew with MiXCR; each CDR3 protein has one entry. Seen here are about 52,000 distinct CDR3 sequences, less than 4% observed once, and the top ten hold about 6.7%. The sequenced material came from PBMCs. The chain is built from TRBV5-1 and TRBJ2-3; D is perhaps TRBD2 (5 bases). This receptor was identified in a man aged 60-69 years with multiple sclerosis. CDR3 DNA sequence: TGCGCCAGCAGCGACTCGGGGAACCCCACAGATACGCAGTATTTT. As protein: CASSDSGNPTDTQYF.